The source of this TCR beta chain is a study of blood T cell repertoires in COVID-19. Study-wide context: PBMCs, B-cell-depleted T cells, or T cells were the source of the cDNA or gDNA that made up the material.

This CDR3 is built from 15 residues. CDR1 is MNHEY and CDR2 is SMNVEV in the germline V gene (reference sequence). Trimming removed 0 bases from V and 3 bases from J, with 9 bases in between. In its sample, this clone was seen once. Residents of about two dozen US areas, aged roughly 18 to 90 years, made up the participants. Cohorts were assigned according to the clinical history that participants reported. In the original analysis: Quantification of nucleated cells was approximated via reference gene primer amplification. Profiled with immunoSEQ multiplex PCR; TCRdb holds only in-frame clones, not every one. D and trimming were read from the DNA, whereas the V and J calls and clone size are those reported in that table. The sample carries about 200,000 clones, about 84% recorded once.

The TCR sequence derives from a man in his forties or fifties with acute COVID-19. The sequencing sample was made of PBMCs or T cells enriched from blood (not recorded which). The chain links TRBV27 to TRBJ1-3, with a tentative D call TRBD1 (5 bases). The CDR3 DNA reads as TGTGCCAGCAGTTTATCAGGGGCCGGTGGAAACACCATATATTTT. Encoded protein: CASSLSGAGGNTIYF.